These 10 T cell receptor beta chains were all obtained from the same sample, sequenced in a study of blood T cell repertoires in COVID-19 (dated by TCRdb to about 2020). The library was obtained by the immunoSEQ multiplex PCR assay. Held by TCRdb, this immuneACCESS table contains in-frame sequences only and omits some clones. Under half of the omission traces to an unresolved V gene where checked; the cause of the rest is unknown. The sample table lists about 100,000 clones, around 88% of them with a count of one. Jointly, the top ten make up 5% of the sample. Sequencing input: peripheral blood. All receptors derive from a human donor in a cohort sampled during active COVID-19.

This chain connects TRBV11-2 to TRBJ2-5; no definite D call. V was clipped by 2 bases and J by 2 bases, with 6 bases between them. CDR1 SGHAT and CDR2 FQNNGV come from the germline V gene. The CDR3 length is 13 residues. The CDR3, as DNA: TGTGCCAGCAGCTTATTCAGGCAAGAGACCCAGTACTTC. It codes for CASSLFRQETQYF.

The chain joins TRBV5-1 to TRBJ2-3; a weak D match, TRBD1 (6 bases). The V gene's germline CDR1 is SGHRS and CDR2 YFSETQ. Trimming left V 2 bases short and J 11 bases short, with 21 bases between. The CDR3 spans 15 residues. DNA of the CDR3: TGCGCCAGCAGCTTACCCGCCAAGGACAGCCCAATGCAGTATTTT. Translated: CASSLPAKDSPMQYF. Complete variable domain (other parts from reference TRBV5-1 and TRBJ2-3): KAGVTQTPRYLIKTRGQQVTLSCSPISGHRSVSWYQQTPGQGLQFLFEYFSETQRNKGNFPGRFSGRQFSNSRSEMNVSTLELGDSALYLCASSLPAKDSPMQYFGPGTRLTVL.

Here the CDR3 reads CASSYDRAVEAFF. CDR3 DNA: TGTGCCAGCAGTTACGACAGGGCAGTTGAAGCTTTCTTT. This chain uses TRBV6-5 with TRBJ1-1, with 7 bases aligning to TRBD1. The CDR3 loop spans 13 amino acids. The V and J ends lost 2 bases and 7 bases, in that order; junction bases with no gene match: 4. Germline V gene lookup returns CDR1 MNHEY and CDR2 SVGAGI.

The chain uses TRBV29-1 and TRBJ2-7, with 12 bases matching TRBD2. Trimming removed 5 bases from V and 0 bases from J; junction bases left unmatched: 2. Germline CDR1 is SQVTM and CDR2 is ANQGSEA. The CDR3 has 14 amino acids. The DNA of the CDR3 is TGCAGCGTTCTAGCGGGAGGGTCCTCCTACGAGCAGTACTTC. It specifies CSVLAGGSSYEQYF.

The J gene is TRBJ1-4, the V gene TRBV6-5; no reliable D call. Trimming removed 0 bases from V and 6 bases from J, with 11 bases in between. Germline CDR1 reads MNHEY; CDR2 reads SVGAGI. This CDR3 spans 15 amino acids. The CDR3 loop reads CASSYSGRRDEKLFF. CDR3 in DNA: TGTGCCAGCAGTTACTCGGGCAGAAGAGATGAAAAACTGTTTTTT.

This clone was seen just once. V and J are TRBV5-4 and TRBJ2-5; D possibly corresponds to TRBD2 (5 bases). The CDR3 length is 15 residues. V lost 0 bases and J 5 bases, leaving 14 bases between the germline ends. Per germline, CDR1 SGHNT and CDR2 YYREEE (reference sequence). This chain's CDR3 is CASSLVSGSGETQYF. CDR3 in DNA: TGTGCCAGCAGCTTGGTTTCGGGGTCGGGCGAGACCCAGTACTTC.

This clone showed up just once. The CDR3 region is CASSSRGTGLRYEQYF. The CDR3 bases are TGTGCCAGCAGTTCTCGGGGGACAGGGCTCAGATACGAGCAGTACTTC. The chain has TRBV28 and TRBJ2-7; the match to TRBD1 covers 9 bases. Trimming took 4 bases from V and 4 from J; bases not matched to a gene: 11. Germline V lookup: CDR1 MDHEN, CDR2 SYDVKM. The CDR3 has 16 residues. Variable domain in full (rest from reference TRBV28 and TRBJ2-7): DVKVTQSSRYLVKRTGEKVFLECVQDMDHENMFWYRQDPGLGLRLIYFSYDVKMKEKGDIPEGYSVSREKKERFSLILESASTNQTSMYLCASSSRGTGLRYEQYFGPGTRLTVT.

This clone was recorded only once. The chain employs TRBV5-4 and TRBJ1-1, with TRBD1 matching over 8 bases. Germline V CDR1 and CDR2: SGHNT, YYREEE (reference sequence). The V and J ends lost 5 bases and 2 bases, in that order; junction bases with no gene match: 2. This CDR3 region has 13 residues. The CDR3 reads CASRDRANTEAFF. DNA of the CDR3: TGTGCCAGCAGGGACAGGGCAAACACTGAAGCTTTCTTT. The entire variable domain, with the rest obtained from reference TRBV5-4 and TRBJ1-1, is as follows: ETGVTQSPTHLIKTRGQQVTLRCSSQSGHNTVSWYQQALGQGPQFIFQYYREEENGRGNFPPRFSGLQFPNYSSELNVNALELDDSALYLCASRDRANTEAFFGQGTRLTVV.

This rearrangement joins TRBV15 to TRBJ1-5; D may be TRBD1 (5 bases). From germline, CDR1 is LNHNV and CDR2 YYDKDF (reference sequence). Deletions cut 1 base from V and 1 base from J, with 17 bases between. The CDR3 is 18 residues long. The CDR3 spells CATSRVVEQAKSNQPQHF. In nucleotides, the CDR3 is TGTGCCACCAGCAGAGTAGTAGAACAGGCCAAGAGCAATCAGCCCCAGCATTTT.

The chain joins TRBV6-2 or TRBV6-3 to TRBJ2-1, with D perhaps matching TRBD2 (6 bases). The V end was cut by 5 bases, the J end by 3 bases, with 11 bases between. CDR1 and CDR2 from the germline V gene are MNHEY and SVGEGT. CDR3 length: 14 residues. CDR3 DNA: TGTGCCAGCAGTGCCTCTAGCGACTACAATGAGCAGTTCTTC. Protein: CASSASSDYNEQFF.